This is a list of T cell receptor beta chains from one sample in a study of beta chain features in type 1 diabetes. This table comes from immunoSEQ multiplex PCR, and its TCRdb copy is limited to in-frame clones, with some not included. The top ten clones hold more than 0.2% of a sample with tens of thousands of clones, approximately 48% of them seen once. Sample: stem cell memory CD4+ T cells from blood. The origin of the receptors is a woman aged 30 to 39 in good health. Each CDR3 is given with its conserved first and last residue. Fields, in order: V gene, J gene, D gene, clone size, CDR3 DNA, CDR3 protein. D genes are given only for firm matches. A row's size may be missing; if present it is once, few, many or a size class.

TRBV5-1	TRBJ2-2	TRBD2	once	TGCGCCAGCAGGCGGGAGTTGACCGGGGAGCTGTTTTTT	CASRRELTGELFF
TRBV18	TRBJ2-3	TRBD2	.	TGTGCCAGCTCACCTCTCGCGGGAGTCGGAGATACGCAGTATTTT	CASSPLAGVGDTQYF
TRBV27	TRBJ1-1	.	.	TGTGCCAGCAGTTTAAGGGGATACACTGAAGCTTTCTTT	CASSLRGYTEAFF
TRBV2	TRBJ2-6	.	.	TGTGCCAGCGGGCCTTCTGGGGCCAACGTCCTGACTTTC	CASGPSGANVLTF
TRBV28	TRBJ1-1	.	.	TGTGCCAGCAGTTACCTCGGGGGGGCGTTTAATGCTTTCTTT	CASSYLGGAFNAFF
TRBV6-1	TRBJ2-7	.	.	TGTGCCAGCAGCGTAGAGCCCCTGTACGAGCAGTACTTC	CASSVEPLYEQYF
TRBV7-2	TRBJ1-1	.	.	TGTGCCAGCAGCTTAGGCTACAGGGACGGGAACACTGAAGCTTTCTTT	CASSLGYRDGNTEAFF
TRBV9	TRBJ2-3	.	.	TGTGCCAGCAGCGTAGCTTGGGGGCCTAGCACAGATACGCAGTATTTT	CASSVAWGPSTDTQYF
TRBV7-9	TRBJ2-1	TRBD2	few	TGTGCCAGCAGCTCCGGACTAGCGGGAGGGCCCAATGAGCAGTTCTTC	CASSSGLAGGPNEQFF
TRBV30	TRBJ2-5	TRBD2	.	TGTGCCTGGAGTGTTAGCGGGAGGGGACAAGAGACCCAGTACTTC	CAWSVSGRGQETQYF
TRBV28	TRBJ1-3	TRBD1	.	TGTGCCAGCAGTTCGACAGGGACCTCTGGAAACACCATATATTTT	CASSSTGTSGNTIYF
TRBV19	TRBJ1-5	TRBD1	.	TGTGCCAGTAGCCCACAGGGGGCGCGAGGCAATCAGCCCCAGCATTTT	CASSPQGARGNQPQHF
TRBV27	TRBJ2-1	TRBD2	.	TGTGCCAGCTGGTTAGCGGGAGTCAATGAGCAGTTCTTC	CASWLAGVNEQFF
TRBV28	TRBJ2-7	.	.	TGTGCCAGCATGTCGGGTCCACGCTCCTACGAGCAGTACTTC	CASMSGPRSYEQYF
TRBV28	TRBJ1-1	.	few	TGTGCCAGCAGAAACCTCGCGGGGCGGAACACTGAAGCTTTCTTT	CASRNLAGRNTEAFF
TRBV7-2	TRBJ2-7	.	few	TGTGCCAGCAGCTTAGAGGCGGGGAGCTCCTACGAGCAGTACTTC	CASSLEAGSSYEQYF
TRBV7-6	TRBJ1-4	TRBD1	few	TGTGCCAGCAGCCCAAACACAGGGGCGACTAATGAAAAACTGTTTTTT	CASSPNTGATNEKLFF
TRBV10-3	TRBJ2-2	TRBD2	.	TGTGCCATCAGTGATATAAAACTAGCGGGAATCGCCGGGGAGCTGTTTTTT	CAISDIKLAGIAGELFF
TRBV7-2	TRBJ1-1	.	.	TGTGCCAGCAGCTTACGAGGGACTGAAGCTTTCTTT	CASSLRGTEAFF
TRBV29-1	TRBJ1-2	.	few	TGCAGCGTTGAAGGACTTGGGGCCTATGGCTACACCTTC	CSVEGLGAYGYTF
TRBV4-1	TRBJ2-1	TRBD2	.	TGCGCCAGCAGCCAAGACGGCTCTAGCGGTGGCGCCAATGAGCAGTTCTTC	CASSQDGSSGGANEQFF
TRBV27	TRBJ2-7	.	.	TGTGCCAGCAGTCCGACTAGATTTTCCTACGAGCAGTACTTC	CASSPTRFSYEQYF
TRBV28	TRBJ1-2	.	.	TGTGCCAGCAGTTTCGTCGGGTCTGGCTACACCTTC	CASSFVGSGYTF
TRBV4-3	TRBJ2-1	TRBD1	medium-sized	TGCGCCAGCAGCCAGAGGACAGGGCAAGAGCAGTTCTTC	CASSQRTGQEQFF
TRBV7-9	TRBJ2-7	.	.	TGTGCCAGCAGCTTCCTAGTCGAGCAGTACTTC	CASSFLVEQYF
TRBV10-3	TRBJ2-5	.	few	TGTGCCATCAGTGAGTCCTCGGGTTCGGAGACCCAGTACTTC	CAISESSGSETQYF
TRBV28	TRBJ1-4	TRBD1	.	TGTGCCAGCAGTTTGACAGGGTTTAGTGAAAAACTGTTTTTT	CASSLTGFSEKLFF
TRBV28	TRBJ2-5	.	few	TGTGCCAGCAGTTTCAGGGGACGGTACCAAGAGACCCAGTACTTC	CASSFRGRYQETQYF
TRBV28	TRBJ2-1	.	.	TGTGCCAGCATTAGGGGGAGAGACAATGAGCAGTTCTTC	CASIRGRDNEQFF
TRBV7-9	TRBJ2-7	.	.	TGTGCCAGCAGCTTAAATCAGGGCGAGCAGTACTTC	CASSLNQGEQYF
TRBV28	TRBJ2-3	.	.	TGTGCCAGCAGCAGGAGGGGTAGCACAGATACGCAGTATTTT	CASSRRGSTDTQYF
TRBV4-2	TRBJ1-6	.	.	TGTGCCAGCAGCCAAGAGGGCGGGACTTTTTCACCCCTCCACTTT	CASSQEGGTFSPLHF
TRBV21-1	TRBJ2-1	.	few	TGTGCCAGCAGCAAAGTGTGGTCGAGGCTAGCGGACAATGAGCAGTTCTTC	CASSKVWSRLADNEQFF
TRBV5-1	TRBJ2-4	TRBD1	.	TGCGCCAGCAGCCCATTCCCGGGACAGGGGAACATTCAGTACTTC	CASSPFPGQGNIQYF
TRBV18	TRBJ1-5	TRBD1	few	TGTGCCAGCTCACCGGACAGGAACAATCAGCCCCAGCATTTT	CASSPDRNNQPQHF
TRBV28	TRBJ2-1	.	.	TGTGCCAGCGGATCTAGTCGACCCCCCTACAATGAGCAGTTCTTC	CASGSSRPPYNEQFF
TRBV19	TRBJ1-1	.	.	TGTGCCAGTAATCGGGGATACACTGAAGCTTTCTTT	CASNRGYTEAFF
TRBV4-2	TRBJ2-7	TRBD2	.	TGTGCCAGCAGCCAGGGACTAGCGATTAACTACGAGCAGTACTTC	CASSQGLAINYEQYF
TRBV28	TRBJ2-7	TRBD2	.	TGTGCCAGCAGGGGTAGCGGGGGCTCCTACGAGCAGTACTTC	CASRGSGGSYEQYF
TRBV4-2	TRBJ2-1	TRBD2	.	TGTGCCAGCAGCCAAGATCGCCTAGCGGGAGCTTTGCTCTTC	CASSQDRLAGALLF
TRBV29-1	TRBJ2-5	TRBD2	.	TGCAGCGTCGTAGCGGGAGGGTACCAAGAGACCCAGTACTTC	CSVVAGGYQETQYF